This TCR beta chain appears in the sequencing data of a study of T-cell memory formation after mild COVID-19. Study-level information: For the most part, TCR clusters were specific to one donor. Study results and limitations: Contracting clones, day 15 to 85, had balanced CD4/CD8, and later expanders favored CD4+.

The V gene's germline CDR1 is GTSNPN and CDR2 SVGIG (reference sequence). J was trimmed by 5 bases and V by 5 bases; bases with no gene match: 8. The CDR3 is 13 amino acids. TCRdb reprocessed the 5' RACE reads via MiXCR and lists one record per CDR3 protein. The data show a few hundred thousand distinct CDR3 sequences, roughly 16% seen once. On this clonotype: Antigen unknown.

The V and J genes are TRBV30 and TRBJ2-5, with 7 bases identical to TRBD1. This TCR was recovered from a young man who had mild COVID-19 (a few samples of this study predate the infection). Cell type and time point are not known. Input material: PBMCs or a T cell subset sorted from them (not recorded which). CDR3 sequence (DNA): TGTGCCTGGCAGGGACAGCCCGGGGAGACCCAGTACTTC. This encodes CAWQGQPGETQYF.